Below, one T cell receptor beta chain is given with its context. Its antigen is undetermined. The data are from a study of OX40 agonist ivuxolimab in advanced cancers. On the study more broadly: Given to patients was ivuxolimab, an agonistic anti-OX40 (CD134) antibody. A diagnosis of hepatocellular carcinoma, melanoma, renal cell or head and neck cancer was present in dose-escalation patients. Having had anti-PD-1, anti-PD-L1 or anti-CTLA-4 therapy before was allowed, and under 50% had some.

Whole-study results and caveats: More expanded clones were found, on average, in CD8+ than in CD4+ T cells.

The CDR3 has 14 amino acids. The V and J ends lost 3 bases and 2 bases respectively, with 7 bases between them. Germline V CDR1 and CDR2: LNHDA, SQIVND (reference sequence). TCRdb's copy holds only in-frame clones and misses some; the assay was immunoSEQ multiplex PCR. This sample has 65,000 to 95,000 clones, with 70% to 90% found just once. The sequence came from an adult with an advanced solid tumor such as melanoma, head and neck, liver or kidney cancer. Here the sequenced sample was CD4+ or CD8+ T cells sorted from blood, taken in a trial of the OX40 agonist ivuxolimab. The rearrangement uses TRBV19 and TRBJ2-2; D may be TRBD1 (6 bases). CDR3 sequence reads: CASSMDRNTGELFF. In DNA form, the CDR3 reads TGTGCCAGTAGTATGGACAGAAACACCGGGGAGCTGTTTTTT.